These 18 T cell receptor beta chains share one sample of origin, sequenced in a study of blood T cell repertoires in COVID-19. Using immunoSEQ multiplex PCR, the repertoire was profiled, and TCRdb retains in-frame clones only, with some absent. The table shows more than 95,000 clones, with about 81% occurring only once. The sample taken for sequencing was peripheral blood. These receptors were obtained from a man under 40 with COVID-19, enrolled during active disease.

The chain uses TRBV5-8 and TRBJ2-3, with unresolved D. The V end was cut by 1 base, the J end by 0 bases, with 6 bases between. In germline, CDR1 is SGHTS, CDR2 YDEGEE. The CDR3 sequence is 14 residues long. CDR3 nucleotide sequence: TGTGCCAGCAGCTTGCTAGAGAGCACAGATACGCAGTATTTT. Translation: CASSLLESTDTQYF.

The gene calls are TRBV7-9 and TRBJ1-4; 8 bases match TRBD1. With V trimmed by 4 bases and J by 11 bases, 6 bases remained unmatched. CDR3 length: 13 residues. Germline lookup yields CDR1 SEHNR and CDR2 FQNEAQ (reference sequence). For the CDR3, the DNA is TGTGCCAGCAGCTCGCAGGGGGCGAGGAAACTGTTTTTT. Protein product: CASSSQGARKLFF.

The chain couples TRBV5-6 to TRBJ2-3; 12 bases match TRBD1. CDR3 length equals 15 residues. The V gene's germline CDR1 is SGHDT and CDR2 YYEEEE. With 4 bases clipped from V and 4 bases from J, the junction kept 4 bases outside the gene matches. The CDR3: CASSPGTGGADTQYF. DNA for the CDR3: TGTGCCAGCAGCCCGGGGACAGGGGGCGCAGATACGCAGTATTTT.

The DNA of the CDR3 is TGTGCCAGCAGCTTACCCCGGGGCTCTGGAAACACCATATATTTT. This gives the protein CASSLPRGSGNTIYF. V is TRBV7-9 and J is TRBJ1-3; D is undetermined. The CDR3 is 15 residues long. The V and J ends lost 2 bases and 0 bases respectively, with 8 bases between them. The germline V gene encodes CDR1 SEHNR and CDR2 FQNEAQ (reference sequence).

The rearrangement joins TRBV18 to TRBJ2-3; a possible D gene is TRBD2 (6 bases). Germline loops: CDR1 KGHSH, CDR2 LQKENI. CDR3 length: 16 amino acids. The ends were cut back, 6 bases at V and 3 bases at J, with 19 bases in the middle. CDR3 loop: CASSELGPEGTDTQYF. The DNA for the CDR3 is TGTGCCAGCTCCGAACTGGGCCCGGAGGGGACAGATACGCAGTATTTT.

The V gene is TRBV5-3, the J gene TRBJ1-2; D may be TRBD1 (5 bases). TRBV5-3 qualifies as an ORF whose function is uncertain. The V end lost 7 bases, the J end lost 7 bases, and 11 bases lay between the germline ends. The CDR3 loop spans 11 amino acids. The CDR3 loop is CARGAKSGYTF. DNA of the CDR3: TGTGCCAGAGGGGCCAAATCTGGCTACACCTTC.

Of note for this clone: At one end, the junction sequence differs from germline, possibly due to a read error. The V call is TRBV19, the J call TRBJ1-1; TRBD1 aligns across 8 bases. Germline values: CDR1 LNHDA, CDR2 SQIVND (reference sequence). The CDR3 is made up of 15 amino acids. For the CDR3, the DNA is TGCTGTGTCCGGACAGGGCGAAGTGGGGACACTGAAGCTTTCTTT. Amino acids: CCVRTGRSGDTEAFF.

This clone was counted at least ten times. The gene calls are TRBV5-4 and TRBJ2-7, with 11 bases identical to TRBD1. Trimming removed 4 bases from V and 3 bases from J; junction bases left unmatched: 3. From germline, CDR1 is SGHNT and CDR2 YYREEE (reference sequence). This CDR3 comprises 14 residues. The CDR3 sequence: CASSGGTGGYEQYF. The CDR3, as DNA: TGTGCCAGCAGCGGGGGGACAGGGGGCTACGAGCAGTACTTC.

The chain links TRBV21-1 to TRBJ2-5; TRBD1 is taken as the D call from the table, unchecked against the DNA. TRBV21-1 is an annotated pseudogene. CDR3 length equals 17 residues. The CDR3 sequence is CASSKIEQGDHQETQYF. The CDR3 DNA is TGTGCCAGCAGCAAAATTGAACAGGGGGACCACCAAGAGACCCAGTACTTC.

V and J are TRBV19 and TRBJ2-7, with 7 bases that match TRBD1. Unmatched junction bases numbered 4, after V lost 3 bases and J lost 5 bases. The germline gives CDR1 LNHDA, CDR2 SQIVND (reference sequence). There are 13 residues in the CDR3. CDR3 in DNA: TGTGCCAGTAGTATGAGACAGGGCCACGAGCAGTACTTC. Translating it yields CASSMRQGHEQYF.

This chain uses TRBV30 with TRBJ2-5; D is possibly TRBD1 (6 bases). The CDR3 length is 13 residues. The germline CDR1 and CDR2 sequences are GTSNPN and SVGIG (reference sequence). Deletions cut 3 bases from V and 6 bases from J, with 14 bases between. CDR3 region: CAWRLQGVQTQYF. The CDR3 region has the DNA TGTGCCTGGAGATTACAGGGAGTCCAGACCCAGTACTTC.

The genes are TRBV20-1 and TRBJ1-5; D not resolved. Trimming took off 3 bases at V and 0 bases at J, with 9 bases between the two ends. Germline V gives CDR1 DFQATT, CDR2 SNEGSKA (reference sequence). The CDR3 is 14 amino acids. CDR3 in DNA: TGCAGTGCTAGTCCCGGAGATAGCAATCAGCCCCAGCATTTT. Translating it yields CSASPGDSNQPQHF.

The J gene is TRBJ1-5, the V gene TRBV27, with D perhaps TRBD1 (5 bases). The V end was cut by 5 bases, the J end by 3 bases, with 11 bases between. The CDR3 is 14 amino acids. Germline V CDR1 and CDR2: MNHEY, SMNVEV (reference sequence). CDR3 nucleotide sequence: TGTGCCAGCAGTCCGCGACAGCCCAATCAGCCCCAGCATTTT. Its protein is CASSPRQPNQPQHF.

The chain links TRBV5-1 to TRBJ1-2; 7 bases map to TRBD1. In germline, CDR1 is SGHRS, CDR2 YFSETQ. The J segment lost 1 base and the V segment lost 2 bases, leaving 26 bases of the junction unmatched. The CDR3 has 22 residues. CDR3 residues: CASSLGGPLGTVKMNFNYGYTF. The CDR3 bases are TGCGCCAGCAGCTTAGGTGGCCCGCTTGGGACAGTGAAGATGAATTTTAACTATGGCTACACCTTC.

A single count supports this clone. V and J are TRBV29-1 and TRBJ2-5; tentatively, D is TRBD2 (6 bases). Trimming cost V 5 bases and J 4 bases, with 20 bases left between them. This CDR3 region has 15 residues. Germline V gives CDR1 SQVTM, CDR2 ANQGSEA. The CDR3 reads CSVHSGSQMGETQYF. The CDR3 coding sequence is TGCAGCGTTCATAGCGGCTCACAGATGGGAGAGACCCAGTACTTC.

This clone was observed once. This chain links TRBV27 with TRBJ1-1; TRBD1 is a possible D gene (6 bases). V was clipped by 2 bases and J by 1 base, with 8 bases between them. The CDR3 loop spans 14 amino acids. Germline CDR1 MNHEY, CDR2 SMNVEV (reference sequence). CDR3 bases: TGTGCCAGCAGTTTACACAGGGAGAACACTGAAGCTTTCTTT. Protein product: CASSLHRENTEAFF.

The chain recombines TRBV24-1 with TRBJ2-3; TRBD2 agrees at 10 bases. Germline CDR1 is KGHDR and CDR2 is SFDVKD. The CDR3 length is 17 residues. The trim removed 3 bases at V and 5 bases at J, leaving 10 bases unmatched. The CDR3: CATSDPRSGGAQDTQYF. The CDR3 nucleotides are TGTGCCACCAGTGATCCGCGCAGCGGGGGGGCCCAAGATACGCAGTATTTT.

The CDR3 coding sequence is TGTGCCAGCAGCCAAGATACGACAAAAGGCTACACCTTC. Its translation is CASSQDTTKGYTF. The chain has TRBV3-1 (or the pseudogene TRBV3-2) and TRBJ1-2; D unresolved. V lost 0 bases and J 8 bases, leaving 10 bases between the germline ends. Germline-derived CDR1 and CDR2 are LGHDT and YNNKEL (reference sequence). This CDR3 has 13 residues.